This entry lists 26 T cell receptor beta chains sequenced from one sample in a study of siplizumab effects on memory and regulatory T cells. Clones were read by immunoSEQ multiplex PCR, and TCRdb kept only the in-frame ones, dropping some. The sample carries 100,000 or so clones, around 92% recorded once. Sequencing was performed on Tregs sorted from blood. The receptors derive from a human donor in good health.

The chain is built from TRBV18 and TRBJ2-2; perhaps TRBD2 as D (6 bases). The CDR3 has 14 amino acids. CDR1 is KGHSH, CDR2 LQKENI, per germline. Trimming cost V 5 bases and J 5 bases, with 12 bases left between them. CDR3 sequence (DNA): TGTGCCAGCTCATCAGATGGGGGGACCGGGGAGCTGTTTTTT. It translates to CASSSDGGTGELFF. Complete variable domain (other parts from reference TRBV18 and TRBJ2-2): NAGVMQNPRHLVRRRGQEARLRCSPMKGHSHVYWYRQLPEEGLKFMVYLQKENIIDESGMPKERFSAEFPKEGPSILRIQQVVRGDSAAYFCASSSDGGTGELFFGEGSRLTVL.

The chain has TRBV5-1 and TRBJ2-7; either TRBD1 or TRBD2 may fit D (5 bases each). The germline V and J ends were trimmed by 3 bases and 3 bases, with 7 bases remaining between them. CDR1 and CDR2 from the germline V gene are SGHRS and YFSETQ. The CDR3 is 12 amino acids. As DNA, the CDR3 is TGCGCCAGCAGCTGGGACGGCTACGAGCAGTACTTC. This sequence encodes CASSWDGYEQYF.

This chain uses TRBV15 with TRBJ2-3; D is uncertain. CDR1 LNHNV and CDR2 YYDKDF come from the germline V gene (reference sequence). The CDR3 is made up of 14 amino acids. V lost 6 bases and J 3 bases, leaving 13 bases between the germline ends. This CDR3 is CATSEGVGTDTQYF. The CDR3 coding sequence is TGTGCCACCAGTGAAGGAGTAGGGACAGATACGCAGTATTTT.

The chain links TRBV6-5 to TRBJ1-2; D possibly corresponds to TRBD1 (5 bases). V shed 3 bases and J shed 6 bases, with 8 bases lying between them. Germline loops: CDR1 MNHEY, CDR2 SVGAGI. The CDR3 has 12 residues. This chain's CDR3 is CASSYAGHGYTF. In nucleotides, the CDR3 is TGTGCCAGCAGTTATGCAGGGCATGGCTACACCTTC.

The rearrangement links TRBV13 to TRBJ1-5; D call uncertain. Trimming pared 4 bases from V and 1 base from J, leaving 11 bases between. The CDR3 length is 15 residues. The germline gives CDR1 PRHDT, CDR2 FYEKMQ (reference sequence). CDR3 nucleotides: TGTGCCAGCAGCTCCGGACCCTTAAGCAATCAGCCCCAGCATTTT. Translating gives CASSSGPLSNQPQHF.

The chain employs TRBV29-1 and TRBJ1-5; possibly TRBD1 for D (6 bases). Germline V lookup: CDR1 SQVTM, CDR2 ANQGSEA. Trimming removed 4 bases at V and 7 bases at J, with 11 bases between. The CDR3 runs 12 residues. In DNA form, the CDR3 reads TGCAGCGTTGGGAGCAGGGGACAGCCCCAGCATTTT. Translation gives CSVGSRGQPQHF.

The genes are TRBV5-1 and TRBJ2-1; 9 nucleotides line up with TRBD2. After removal of 5 bases from V and 10 bases from J, the junction contained 4 bases not matched to a gene. The CDR3 loop spans 12 amino acids. Germline values: CDR1 SGHRS, CDR2 YFSETQ. The CDR3 protein is CASRSSGREQFF. In nucleotides, the CDR3 is TGCGCCAGCAGGTCCAGCGGGAGGGAGCAGTTCTTC.

This chain connects TRBV27 to TRBJ2-4; possibly TRBD1 for D (5 bases). CDR3 length: 11 residues. Germline assignment: CDR1 MNHEY and CDR2 SMNVEV (reference sequence). V lost 6 bases and J 14 bases, leaving 14 bases between the germline ends. CDR3 protein: CASRRTGLEYF. As DNA, the CDR3 is TGTGCCAGCAGGCGTACAGGTCTAGAGTACTTC.

J is TRBJ2-1 and V is TRBV6-5, with D perhaps matching TRBD2 (5 bases). With 6 bases removed from V and 14 bases from J, the gap between germline ends came to 23 bases. CDR1 is MNHEY, CDR2 SVGAGI, per germline. The CDR3 has 14 amino acids. Here the CDR3 DNA reads TGTGCCAGCAGATTACAGTTAGGGAGTCTGCCGGAGTTCTTC. Translating gives CASRLQLGSLPEFF.

The chain combines TRBV19 with TRBJ2-7, with D perhaps matching TRBD2 (6 bases). The CDR3 runs to 11 residues. CDR1 LNHDA and CDR2 SQIVND come from the germline V gene (reference sequence). V lost 7 bases and J 4 bases, leaving 8 bases between the germline ends. CDR3 in DNA: TGTGCCAGTAACGGGGGTTACGAGCAGTACTTC. Translation gives CASNGGYEQYF. The full variable domain, in which reference TRBV19 and TRBJ2-7 provide the parts outside the CDR3, is DGGITQSPKYLFRKEGQNVTLSCEQNLNHDAMYWYRQDPGQGLRLIYYSQIVNDFQKGDIAEGYSVSREKKESFPLTVTSAQKNPTAFYLCASNGGYEQYFGPGTRLTVT.

The rearrangement links TRBV9 to TRBJ2-3; 9 nucleotides agree with TRBD2. This CDR3 spans 19 amino acids. Germline assignment: CDR1 SGDLS and CDR2 YYNGEE. V was pared by 0 bases and J by 9 bases, with 20 bases of the junction left unmatched. The CDR3 DNA is TGTGCCAGCAGCGTAGGGGGTAGCGGGAGCAGGCTGAACGGCGGGACGCAGTATTTT. Its protein is CASSVGGSGSRLNGGTQYF.

The J gene is TRBJ2-7, the V gene TRBV6-6, with 12 bases lining up with TRBD2. V dropped 4 bases and J dropped 1; count of bases not matched to a gene: 2. The CDR3 covers 15 residues. Germline lookup yields CDR1 MNHNY and CDR2 SVGAGI (reference sequence). CDR3 region: CASSSGLAGSYEQYF. The CDR3 DNA follows: TGTGCCAGCAGTTCCGGACTAGCGGGATCCTACGAGCAGTACTTC.

The chain couples TRBV19 to TRBJ2-5, with a weak D call TRBD2 (6 bases). There are 13 residues in the CDR3. From germline, CDR1 is LNHDA and CDR2 SQIVND (reference sequence). The V and J ends lost 5 bases and 5 bases respectively, with 12 bases between them. CDR3 residues: CASSAGGGETQYF. For the CDR3, the DNA is TGTGCCAGTAGTGCCGGGGGTGGGGAGACCCAGTACTTC.

The V and J genes are TRBV27 and TRBJ2-1; 7 bases are a match to TRBD2. V lost 0 bases to trimming and J lost 7 bases; unmatched junction nucleotides: 12. The CDR3 is 17 amino acids. Germline V CDR1 and CDR2: MNHEY, SMNVEV (reference sequence). DNA for the CDR3: TGTGCCAGCAGTTTATCGGGGATGGGCGGGAGTAGTAATGAGCAGTTCTTC. Translation: CASSLSGMGGSSNEQFF.

V usage is TRBV2 and J usage is TRBJ2-7; a weak D match, TRBD1 (5 bases). There are 12 residues in the CDR3. Germline CDR1 is SNHLY and CDR2 is FYNNEI. Trimming pared 6 bases from V and 9 bases from J, leaving 15 bases between. In DNA form, the CDR3 reads TGTGCCAGCAGAACAACCAGACAGACGCAGTACTTC. This gives the protein CASRTTRQTQYF.

The chain employs TRBV28 and TRBJ1-2; D might be TRBD1 (5 bases). Germline CDR1 reads MDHEN; CDR2 reads SYDVKM. The length of the CDR3 is 15 residues. Trimming left V 2 bases short and J 1 base short, with 11 bases between. The CDR3 loop reads CASSLQTVHNYGYTF. The CDR3 DNA follows: TGTGCCAGCAGTTTACAGACAGTCCATAACTATGGCTACACCTTC.

The chain joins TRBV19 to TRBJ2-6, with D perhaps matching TRBD1 (6 bases). The CDR3 is 20 residues long. Deletions cut 4 bases from V and 0 bases from J, with 22 bases between. Germline CDR1 reads LNHDA; CDR2 reads SQIVND (reference sequence). CDR3 sequence (DNA): TGTGCCAGTAGTAGCCCGACCGGGACAAAAAAGCCCTCTGGGGCCAACGTCCTGACTTTC. This translates into CASSSPTGTKKPSGANVLTF. The whole variable domain, remainder taken from reference TRBV19 and TRBJ2-6, is DGGITQSPKYLFRKEGQNVTLSCEQNLNHDAMYWYRQDPGQGLRLIYYSQIVNDFQKGDIAEGYSVSREKKESFPLTVTSAQKNPTAFYLCASSSPTGTKKPSGANVLTFGAGSRLTVL.

This chain joins TRBV11-2 and TRBJ2-4; no clear D. CDR1 is SGHAT and CDR2 is FQNNGV in the germline V gene. Between the trimmed V and J ends, which lost 5 bases and 0 bases, there was a span of 8 bases. The CDR3 has 14 amino acids. The CDR3 DNA reads as TGTGCCAGCAGCAACGGGCTAGCCAAAAACATTCAGTACTTC. Its translation is CASSNGLAKNIQYF.

This chain links TRBV27 with TRBJ2-5; D is ambiguous. The germline V gene encodes CDR1 MNHEY and CDR2 SMNVEV (reference sequence). The CDR3 has 15 amino acids. Trimming stripped 4 bases from V and 0 bases from J, with 12 bases between. The CDR3 DNA sequence: TGTGCCAGCAGTTACGGGCTACCAGACCAAGAGACCCAGTACTTC. Amino acid sequence: CASSYGLPDQETQYF.

This clone was detected once. This chain uses TRBV27 with TRBJ1-2; TRBD1 is a possible D gene (5 bases). The CDR3 runs to 14 residues. Trimming removed 6 bases at V and 7 bases at J, with 18 bases between. Per the germline V gene, CDR1 is MNHEY and CDR2 is SMNVEV (reference sequence). This CDR3 is CASRFRGEGLGYTF. For the CDR3, the DNA is TGTGCCAGCAGATTCCGGGGGGAAGGACTTGGCTACACCTTC.

This chain connects TRBV18 to TRBJ2-1; TRBD2 matches at 9 bases. Germline CDR1 is KGHSH and CDR2 is LQKENI. The CDR3 sequence is 14 residues long. After removal of 6 bases from V and 9 bases from J, the junction contained 9 bases not matched to a gene. CDR3 DNA sequence: TGTGCCAGCTCCAAACGGACTAGCGACGGTGAGCAGTTCTTC. Its translation is CASSKRTSDGEQFF.

This chain uses TRBV6-6 with TRBJ1-5, with D perhaps TRBD1 (6 bases). V was cut by 0 bases and J by 5 bases, with 11 bases left in between. The CDR3 runs 15 residues. In germline, CDR1 is MNHNY, CDR2 SVGAGI (reference sequence). The CDR3 is CASSYSGQYHQPQHF. The CDR3 coding sequence is TGTGCCAGCAGTTACTCCGGACAGTACCATCAGCCCCAGCATTTT.

This clone was detected only once. The chain combines TRBV5-1 with TRBJ2-3, with TRBD2 identical over 9 bases. The CDR3 loop spans 15 amino acids. Trimming removed 5 bases from V and 2 bases from J; junction bases left unmatched: 6. The germline gives CDR1 SGHRS, CDR2 YFSETQ. CDR3 sequence (DNA): TGCGCCAGCAGTACTAGACTAGCGGACACAGATACGCAGTATTTT. Translating it yields CASSTRLADTDTQYF.

The chain combines TRBV2 with TRBJ1-4; 11 bases fit TRBD1. The CDR3 has 13 amino acids. Trimming at V came to 10 bases and at J to 8 bases, leaving 6 bases not matched to a gene. Germline CDR1 and CDR2: SNHLY and FYNNEI. CDR3: CATSGTGGEKLFF. The CDR3 coding sequence is TGTGCCACTTCCGGGACAGGGGGAGAAAAACTGTTTTTT. Using reference TRBV2 and TRBJ1-4 for the parts outside the CDR3, the full variable domain is EPEVTQTPSHQVTQMGQEVILRCVPISNHLYFYWYRQILGQKVEFLVSFYNNEISEKSEIFDDQFSVERPDGSNFTLKIRSTKLEDSAMYFCATSGTGGEKLFFGSGTQLSVL.

CDR3 protein: CASSPQRGAGFFSYNEQFF. In DNA, the CDR3 is TGTGCCAGCAGCCCCCAAAGGGGAGCGGGTTTCTTTTCCTACAATGAGCAGTTCTTC. The chain links TRBV5-4 to TRBJ2-1; weak D call: TRBD2 (6 bases). The length of the CDR3 is 19 residues. Trimming took off 4 bases at V and 1 base at J, with 24 bases between the two ends. Germline CDR1 SGHNT, CDR2 YYREEE (reference sequence). The whole variable domain, filled in from reference TRBV5-4 and TRBJ2-1, reads ETGVTQSPTHLIKTRGQQVTLRCSSQSGHNTVSWYQQALGQGPQFIFQYYREEENGRGNFPPRFSGLQFPNYSSELNVNALELDDSALYLCASSPQRGAGFFSYNEQFFGPGTRLTVL.

The rearrangement links TRBV4-1 to TRBJ2-1, with TRBD1 identical over 8 bases. The CDR3 is 17 amino acids. Trimming took 0 bases from V and 4 from J; bases not matched to a gene: 8. Germline V gene data show CDR1 as MGHRA and CDR2 as YSYEKL. The CDR3: CASSQEFRTGLYNEQFF. In DNA form, the CDR3 reads TGCGCCAGCAGCCAAGAGTTCCGGACAGGGCTTTACAATGAGCAGTTCTTC.